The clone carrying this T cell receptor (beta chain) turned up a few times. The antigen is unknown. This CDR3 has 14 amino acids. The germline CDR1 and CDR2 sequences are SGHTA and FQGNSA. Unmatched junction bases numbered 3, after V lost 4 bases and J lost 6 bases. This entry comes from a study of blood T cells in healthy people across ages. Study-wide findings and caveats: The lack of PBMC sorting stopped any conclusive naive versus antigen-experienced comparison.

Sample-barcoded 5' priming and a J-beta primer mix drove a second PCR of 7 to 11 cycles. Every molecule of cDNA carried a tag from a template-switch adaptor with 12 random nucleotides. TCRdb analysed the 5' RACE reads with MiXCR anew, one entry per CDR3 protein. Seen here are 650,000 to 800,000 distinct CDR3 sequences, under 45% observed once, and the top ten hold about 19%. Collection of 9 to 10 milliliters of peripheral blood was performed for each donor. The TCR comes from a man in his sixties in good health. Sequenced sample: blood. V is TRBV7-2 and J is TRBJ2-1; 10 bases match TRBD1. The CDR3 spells CASSSTGGLNEQFF. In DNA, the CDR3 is TGTGCCAGCAGCTCGACAGGGGGCCTCAATGAGCAGTTCTTC.